These T cell receptor beta chains were read from a single sample in a study of post-analysis software for immune sequencing data. Each CDR3 protein gets one entry after TCRdb re-called the PCR reads with MiXCR. This table holds about 820,000 distinct CDR3 sequences, roughly 50% found once. Sequencing used blood. Every receptor here comes from a girl aged 10-17 years with multiple sclerosis. Both conserved end residues are part of each CDR3. The D gene is left open where the match is weak. The size field is filled for only some rows; it gives once, few, many or a size class.

TGTGCCAGCAGCTTAAGGGCGGGGGCCTCCTACGAGCAGTACTTC,CASSLRAGASYEQYF,NA,NA,TRBJ2-7,15,TRBV7-2
TGCGCCAGCAGCCTACAGGGGTGGCACGAGCAGTACTTC,CASSLQGWHEQYF,NA,TRBD1,TRBJ2-7,13,TRBV5-1
TGCGCCAGCAGCTTGGGAGTAGGCCGCAATCAGCCCCAGCATTTT,CASSLGVGRNQPQHF,NA,NA,TRBJ1-5,15,TRBV5-1
TGCAGCGCCCACCGGGGACGGGGGGGGACAGATACGCAGTATTTT,CSAHRGRGGTDTQYF,few,TRBD2,TRBJ2-3,15,TRBV29-1
TGCGCCAGCAGCCAAGAAAGAGCGGGAGGGCTCGCGGATACGCAGTATTTT,CASSQERAGGLADTQYF,few,TRBD2,TRBJ2-3,17,TRBV4-1
TGTGCCAGCAGCTGGACTAGCGGGGATGAGCAGTTCTTC,CASSWTSGDEQFF,NA,TRBD2,TRBJ2-1,13,TRBV5-6
TGTGCCAGCAGTACGCGGACAGGGACTAGCACAGATACGCAGTATTTT,CASSTRTGTSTDTQYF,NA,TRBD1,TRBJ2-3,16,TRBV6-1
TGTGCCAGCAGTTTTTCAGGGGCAAACGGGGAGCTGTTTTTT,CASSFSGANGELFF,NA,NA,TRBJ2-2,14,TRBV12-3/TRBV12-4
TGCGCCAGCAGCTTGGAACCAGGGGGAATTCAGTACTTC,CASSLEPGGIQYF,few,TRBD1,TRBJ2-4,13,TRBV5-1
TGTGCCTCAGCTAGCGGGAGCTATGAGCAGTTCTTC,CASASGSYEQFF,NA,TRBD2,TRBJ2-1,12,TRBV28
TGTGTCAGCAGTGCCTCAGGGGGATCTGGCTACACCTTC,CVSSASGGSGYTF,NA,TRBD1,TRBJ1-2,13,TRBV6-1
TGCAGTGCTAGAGATAACACAGGGCCATCCTACGAGCAGTACTTC,CSARDNTGPSYEQYF,NA,NA,TRBJ2-7,15,TRBV20-1
TGCGCCAGCAGCCACGACGGGCTAAATCAGCCCCAGCATTTT,CASSHDGLNQPQHF,NA,NA,TRBJ1-5,14,TRBV5-1
TGTGCCAGCAGTGAAGGACTAGCGGGGCTATTAAACTCCTACGAGCAGTACTTC,CASSEGLAGLLNSYEQYF,NA,TRBD2,TRBJ2-7,18,TRBV6-1
TGTGCCAGCATCCGGGGGACTGGGGCCAACGTCCTGACTTTC,CASIRGTGANVLTF,few,NA,TRBJ2-6,14,TRBV11-2
TGCAGTGCTAGAGAGCATACGGGGAATCAGCCCCAGCATTTT,CSAREHTGNQPQHF,NA,NA,TRBJ1-5,14,TRBV20-1
TGCGCCAGCAGCACCCGGACAGGGCTTGCGGTCTCCTACGAGCAGTACTTC,CASSTRTGLAVSYEQYF,NA,TRBD1,TRBJ2-7,17,TRBV5-1
TGTGCCAGCAGCGCTGGGACTAGCCCTAGCACAGATACGCAGTATTTT,CASSAGTSPSTDTQYF,few,TRBD2,TRBJ2-3,16,TRBV2
TGCAGTGCTAGAGTCACGGGACTAGCAACGCAGTATTTT,CSARVTGLATQYF,NA,TRBD2,TRBJ2-3,13,TRBV20-1
TGCAGTGCTAGAGCGGGGGCGGAAAATGGCTACACCTTC,CSARAGAENGYTF,NA,NA,TRBJ1-2,13,TRBV20-1
TGTGCCAGCAGCTTAGTGTGCGGGTTCCAAGAGACCCAGTACTTC,CASSLVCGFQETQYF,few,NA,TRBJ2-5,15,TRBV7-2
TGCAGTGCTAGTGGGAGCGGTAACTATGGCTACACCTTC,CSASGSGNYGYTF,NA,NA,TRBJ1-2,13,TRBV20-1
TGCAGTGCTCCATTGGACACGAACTACGAGCAGTACTTC,CSAPLDTNYEQYF,NA,NA,TRBJ2-7,13,TRBV20-1
TGTGCCACCAGCAGGGTACCGCCTTCGAGAGGCGAGCAGTACTTC,CATSRVPPSRGEQYF,few,NA,TRBJ2-7,15,TRBV15
TGTGCCAGCAGCTATAAATACGAGCAGTACTTC,CASSYKYEQYF,few,NA,TRBJ2-7,11,TRBV11-2
TGCGCCAGCAGCTTGGACGCCGCAACTGGCTACACCTTC,CASSLDAATGYTF,few,NA,TRBJ1-2,13,TRBV5-1
TGTGCCAGCAGCTTAGCGAGACTAGCGGGAGGGCCTGAAGATACGCAGTATTTT,CASSLARLAGGPEDTQYF,NA,TRBD2,TRBJ2-3,18,TRBV11-2
TGTGCCGGCAGTTTAACTAGCGGGAGATCGAGCTCCTACAATGAGCAGTTCTTC,CAGSLTSGRSSSYNEQFF,NA,TRBD2,TRBJ2-1,18,TRBV12-3/TRBV12-4
TGCGCCAGCAGCTTGGGGGGGCTAGTTTACAATGGGCAGTTCTTC,CASSLGGLVYNGQFF,NA,NA,TRBJ2-1,15,TRBV5-1
TGCGCCACCTCAGGGACAGGGAGGATGGTCAATGAGCAGTTCTTC,CATSGTGRMVNEQFF,few,TRBD1,TRBJ2-1,15,TRBV5-1
TGCAGTGCTAGATCGACGGCAAATCAGCCCCAGCATTTT,CSARSTANQPQHF,NA,NA,TRBJ1-5,13,TRBV20-1
TGCAGCCCATATAGACCCACAGATACGCAGTATTTT,CSPYRPTDTQYF,NA,NA,TRBJ2-3,12,TRBV29-1
TGTGCCACCAGTGATTTGAGGTTTAATGAGCAGTTCTTC,CATSDLRFNEQFF,NA,NA,TRBJ2-1,13,TRBV24-1
TGTGCCAGCAGCTTGCCTTCCCCGTCTGGCTACACCTTC,CASSLPSPSGYTF,few,NA,TRBJ1-2,13,TRBV5-5
TGTGCCAGCAGCCAAGGGGCTAGCGGGACTATCCAAGAGACCCAGTACTTC,CASSQGASGTIQETQYF,NA,TRBD2,TRBJ2-5,17,TRBV4-2
TGTGCCAGCAGCTTGGGTCAGACCTCGGGAAAACTGTTTTTT,CASSLGQTSGKLFF,NA,NA,TRBJ1-4,14,TRBV7-9
TGCAGTGCTACCCGGGGTGTGAGCCCTGAGCAGTACTTC,CSATRGVSPEQYF,NA,NA,TRBJ2-7,13,TRBV20-1
TGTGCCAGCAGCTCGAGAACAGGGGAAGGGGGAGAGCAGTACTTC,CASSSRTGEGGEQYF,NA,TRBD1,TRBJ2-7,15,TRBV7-9
TGTGCCAGCAGCCAAGAAATGTCTGGAAGCTATGGCTACACCTTC,CASSQEMSGSYGYTF,NA,NA,TRBJ1-2,15,TRBV4-2
TGTGCCAGCAGCCAAGATAGGACTAGCGGGCCCTTGGGGACCCAGTACTTC,CASSQDRTSGPLGTQYF,NA,TRBD2,TRBJ2-5,17,TRBV3-1
TGTGCCAGCTCACCGCACAGGGAGCCTAATGAAAAACTGTTTTTT,CASSPHREPNEKLFF,NA,NA,TRBJ1-4,15,TRBV18
TGTGCCAGCAGTTTGGGGGGCAACGAGCAGTACTTC,CASSLGGNEQYF,many,NA,TRBJ2-7,12,TRBV12-3/TRBV12-4
TGTGCCAGCAGTTACTCGCCGGGGACGGGGGAGACCCAGTACTTC,CASSYSPGTGETQYF,NA,NA,TRBJ2-5,15,TRBV6-6
TGCAGCGCCCGTCGGACTAGCGGGGGGGCCGGGGAGCTGTTTTTT,CSARRTSGGAGELFF,NA,TRBD2,TRBJ2-2,15,TRBV29-1
TGTGCCAGCAGCTTCAGTCCCTCCTACAATGAGCAGTTCTTC,CASSFSPSYNEQFF,NA,NA,TRBJ2-1,14,TRBV11-2
TGTGCCAGCCAAACCCGGGCTATAGGCACAGATACGCAGTATTTT,CASQTRAIGTDTQYF,few,NA,TRBJ2-3,15,TRBV12-3/TRBV12-4
TGCGCCAGCAGCCCGGGCGGCAGGGAGAAGTACTTC,CASSPGGREKYF,NA,NA,TRBJ2-7,12,TRBV5-1
TGTGCCAGCAGCCACGCCGGCAGCTCAGTGAATGAGCAGTTCTTC,CASSHAGSSVNEQFF,NA,NA,TRBJ2-1,15,TRBV7-9
TGCGCCAGCAGCTCCGGCCGGGTGTCGGAGACCCAGTACTTC,CASSSGRVSETQYF,NA,NA,TRBJ2-5,14,TRBV5-1
TGTGCCAGCAGCTTAGAATTGTCAGGGGCCGAGCAGTACTTC,CASSLELSGAEQYF,NA,NA,TRBJ2-7,14,TRBV13
TGTGCCAGCAGCCCGCACTTCGGACAGCAGCTTCATAGGGTCCGGGAAAAACTGTTTTTT,CASSPHFGQQLHRVREKLFF,NA,NA,TRBJ1-4,20,TRBV3-1
TGTGCCAGCAGCTCAACAGGGGGTTATGGCTACACCTTC,CASSSTGGYGYTF,many,TRBD1,TRBJ1-2,13,TRBV7-2
TGCAGCGTTATTCTTAGCGGGAGTAAGACAGATACGCAGTATTTT,CSVILSGSKTDTQYF,few,TRBD2,TRBJ2-3,15,TRBV20-1
TGTGCCAGCAGTGCAGCCAATGAGCAGTTCTTC,CASSAANEQFF,NA,NA,TRBJ2-1,11,TRBV6-5
TGTGCCAGCAGCCCGGTACAGGGTTATTCCACAGATACGCAGTATTTT,CASSPVQGYSTDTQYF,NA,NA,TRBJ2-3,16,TRBV7-9
TGTGCCAGCAGTTATAGGACTAGCGGGGTACGGAAGCCCTACGAGCAGTACTTC,CASSYRTSGVRKPYEQYF,NA,TRBD2,TRBJ2-7,18,TRBV6-2/TRBV6-3
TGCAGTGCTAGTTTTGGGGCCAACGTCCTGACTTTC,CSASFGANVLTF,NA,NA,TRBJ2-6,12,TRBV20-1
TGCAGCGGGGAGACAGGGGGCTTCGGCTACACCTTC,CSGETGGFGYTF,few,TRBD1,TRBJ1-2,12,TRBV29-1
TGTGCCTGGAGTCTTTGGACTAGCGGGAAAGAGACCCAGTACTTC,CAWSLWTSGKETQYF,few,TRBD2,TRBJ2-5,15,TRBV30